This T cell receptor (beta chain) was sequenced for a study of T cells in Graves' hyperthyroidism and ophthalmopathy. Using RNA transcripts as the source, TCR beta CDR3 regions were amplified. Using the HTBI primer set, a first-round RT-PCR was run on the TCR CDR3. TCRdb processed the multiplex PCR reads anew with MiXCR; each CDR3 protein has one entry. The sample lists hundreds of thousands of distinct CDR3 sequences, roughly 46% seen once, with 8% to 8.5% in the top ten. The CDR3 totals 14 residues. The V end was cut by 0 bases, the J end by 3 bases, with 11 bases between. Germline-derived CDR1 and CDR2 are SQVTM and ANQGSEA.

Sequenced sample: peripheral blood or thyroid tissue (not recorded which). The receptor comes from a woman aged 18-29 years with Graves' hyperthyroidism. This chain uses TRBV29-1 with TRBJ1-1; no firm D call. CDR3 DNA: TGCAGCGTTGAAGATTCAGGATTATACACTGAAGCTTTCTTT. This translates into CSVEDSGLYTEAFF.